A selection of T cell receptor beta chains follows, all from one sample in a study of shared clonotypes between healthy human individuals. TCRdb keeps only in-frame clones here, not all; method: immunoSEQ multiplex PCR. This sample has some 2,100,000 clones, with nearly 97% found just once. Sequencing used naive CD4+ T cells sorted from blood. The receptors come from a man in his late teens or twenties in good health. Both conserved end residues are part of each CDR3. Each record gives: D gene, V gene, clone size, J gene, CDR3 DNA, CDR3 protein. The D gene is left open where the match is weak. Some rows mark clone size as missing; the rest say once, few, many or name a class of expanded clone.

D: NA; V: TRBV6-6; size: NA; J: TRBJ1-2; DNA: TGTGCCAGCAGTTACGACCCCAGGGTAACTGGGGGCTACACCTTC; CDR3: CASSYDPRVTGGYTF
D: NA; V: TRBV15; size: NA; J: TRBJ2-5; DNA: TGTGCCACCAGTCGGGACCAGGGTGGCGAGACCCAGTACTTC; CDR3: CATSRDQGGETQYF
D: NA; V: TRBV21-1; size: NA; J: TRBJ2-7; DNA: TGTGCCAGCAGCAAAAGAGAAACGAAACAGGGAGGAGATTCCTACGAGCAGTACTTC; CDR3: CASSKRETKQGGDSYEQYF
D: TRBD1; V: TRBV29-1; size: once; J: TRBJ1-1; DNA: TGCAGCGTTAACAGGGGGAAGTCTGAAGCTTTCTTT; CDR3: CSVNRGKSEAFF
D: NA; V: TRBV19; size: few; J: TRBJ2-5; DNA: TGTGCCAGTAGTCCTGACAGAGGTGAGACCCAGTACTTC; CDR3: CASSPDRGETQYF
D: TRBD2; V: TRBV5-1; size: NA; J: TRBJ2-3; DNA: TGCGCCAGCAGGATCGAGCGGGGTGGGGGCACAGATACGCAGTATTTT; CDR3: CASRIERGGGTDTQYF
D: NA; V: TRBV7-9; size: NA; J: TRBJ2-3; DNA: TGTGCCAGCAGCGTCAGCGCAGATACGCAGTATTTT; CDR3: CASSVSADTQYF
D: NA; V: TRBV6-1; size: NA; J: TRBJ1-4; DNA: TGTGCCAGCAGTGTCTCGGGACTGCCGGCAACTAATGAAAAACTGTTTTTT; CDR3: CASSVSGLPATNEKLFF
D: NA; V: TRBV5-1; size: NA; J: TRBJ2-5; DNA: TGCGCCAGCAGCTCCGACCCGCGGGGGCTGGTGGAGACCCAGTACTTC; CDR3: CASSSDPRGLVETQYF
D: NA; V: TRBV28; size: NA; J: TRBJ1-5; DNA: TGTGCCAGCAGTTTATCAGTTGTCAATCAGCCCCAGCATTTT; CDR3: CASSLSVVNQPQHF
D: TRBD1; V: TRBV6-5; size: NA; J: TRBJ1-5; DNA: TGTGCCAGCAGCCCAGGGGGACTGGCTCAGCCCCAGCATTTT; CDR3: CASSPGGLAQPQHF
D: NA; V: TRBV9; size: NA; J: TRBJ2-7; DNA: TGTGCCAGCAGCGTAGATGTTAGCGCTTACGGGGACGAGCAGTACTTC; CDR3: CASSVDVSAYGDEQYF
D: NA; V: TRBV7-2; size: NA; J: TRBJ2-3; DNA: TGTGCCAGCAGCTTAGGGCTCGGCTACACAGATACGCAGTATTTT; CDR3: CASSLGLGYTDTQYF
D: NA; V: TRBV25-1; size: NA; J: TRBJ2-7; DNA: TGTGCCAGCAGTGAGTCGGGACTCCTGGCCTACGAGCAGTACTTC; CDR3: CASSESGLLAYEQYF
D: NA; V: TRBV7-2; size: NA; J: TRBJ2-5; DNA: TGTGCCAGCAGCTTAGCGGGTATTCAAGAGACCCAGTACTTC; CDR3: CASSLAGIQETQYF
D: NA; V: TRBV5-4; size: once; J: TRBJ1-3; DNA: TGTGCCAGCAGCTTGGGAGGTCAGAGAGGGACTGGAAACACCATATATTTT; CDR3: CASSLGGQRGTGNTIYF
D: NA; V: TRBV30; size: NA; J: TRBJ1-2; DNA: TGTGCCTGGAGTTGGGCAACTGGCTATGGCTACACCTTC; CDR3: CAWSWATGYGYTF
D: NA; V: TRBV6-1; size: few; J: TRBJ1-1; DNA: TGTGCCAGCAGTGAAGTGTTGGTGAACACTGAAGCTTTCTTT; CDR3: CASSEVLVNTEAFF
D: NA; V: TRBV2; size: NA; J: TRBJ1-2; DNA: TGTGCCAGCAGGGGTACAAACCTCTATGGCTACACCTTC; CDR3: CASRGTNLYGYTF
D: NA; V: TRBV5-6; size: NA; J: TRBJ2-7; DNA: TGTGCCAGCAGCTTGGGTACCAGGACAGACTACGAGCAGTACTTC; CDR3: CASSLGTRTDYEQYF
D: TRBD1; V: TRBV7-6; size: NA; J: TRBJ2-2; DNA: TGTGCCAGCAGTTTGTGGACAGGGACGGTCACCGGGGAGCTGTTTTTT; CDR3: CASSLWTGTVTGELFF
D: NA; V: TRBV28; size: NA; J: TRBJ2-2; DNA: TGTGCCAGCAGCCCCGTTAGGGCGAACACCGGGGAGCTGTTTTTT; CDR3: CASSPVRANTGELFF
D: TRBD2; V: TRBV9; size: NA; J: TRBJ2-3; DNA: TGTGCCAGCAGCGTCATCGGGGGGACTAGCACAGATACGCAGTATTTT; CDR3: CASSVIGGTSTDTQYF
D: NA; V: TRBV14; size: NA; J: TRBJ1-2; DNA: TGTGCCAGCAGCCAAGATGTCGCGACAGACTATGGCTACACCTTC; CDR3: CASSQDVATDYGYTF
D: NA; V: TRBV18; size: NA; J: TRBJ2-5; DNA: TGTGCCAGCTCGGGTTCCTGGACACGTCAAGAGACCCAGTACTTC; CDR3: CASSGSWTRQETQYF
D: NA; V: TRBV27; size: NA; J: TRBJ1-2; DNA: TGTGCCAGCAGTCGCGGACAGTCTGCTAACTATGGCTACACCTTC; CDR3: CASSRGQSANYGYTF
D: NA; V: TRBV18; size: NA; J: TRBJ2-7; DNA: TGTGCCAGCTCACCACCCGGGACGAGCTACGAGCAGTACTTC; CDR3: CASSPPGTSYEQYF
D: TRBD1; V: TRBV7-2; size: NA; J: TRBJ1-5; DNA: TGTGCCAGCAGTAACACAGGGGGTGGTCAGCCCCAGCATTTT; CDR3: CASSNTGGGQPQHF
D: NA; V: TRBV6-5; size: NA; J: TRBJ2-3; DNA: TGTGCCAGCAGGCGCTCGGATTTGGACTTCGATACGCAGTATTTT; CDR3: CASRRSDLDFDTQYF
D: NA; V: TRBV6-1; size: NA; J: TRBJ1-6; DNA: TGTGCCAGCAGACAGGGAAATTCACCCCTCCACTTT; CDR3: CASRQGNSPLHF
D: NA; V: TRBV5-1; size: NA; J: TRBJ2-7; DNA: TGCGCCAGCAGCTTGGATTATGCGTTGTACGGGACAAGGCCAATTAGTGGAGTCTACGAGCAGTACTTC; CDR3: CASSLDYALYGTRPISGVYEQYF
D: NA; V: TRBV29-1; size: NA; J: TRBJ2-7; DNA: TGCAGCGTTGAAGACCGCGGGGCCTCCTACGAGCAGTACTTC; CDR3: CSVEDRGASYEQYF
D: NA; V: TRBV7-6; size: NA; J: TRBJ2-5; DNA: TGTGCCAGCAGTGAAATGTACCAAGAGACCCAGTACTTC; CDR3: CASSEMYQETQYF
D: NA; V: TRBV18; size: NA; J: TRBJ1-3; DNA: TGTGCCAGCTCACCAGGGTTTGGAAACACCATATATTTT; CDR3: CASSPGFGNTIYF
D: TRBD1; V: TRBV6-6; size: NA; J: TRBJ1-2; DNA: TGTGCCAGCAGTTACTCCCAGACAGGGAGGTTCTATGGCTACACCTTC; CDR3: CASSYSQTGRFYGYTF
D: TRBD1; V: TRBV28; size: NA; J: TRBJ2-7; DNA: TGTGCCAGCAGGAAATCCGGGACAGGGGTTTTCGAGCAGTACTTC; CDR3: CASRKSGTGVFEQYF
D: TRBD1; V: TRBV27; size: NA; J: TRBJ2-6; DNA: TGTGCCAGCAGTTCCCGGACAGGGAACTCTGGGGCCAACGTCCTGACTTTC; CDR3: CASSSRTGNSGANVLTF
D: TRBD1; V: TRBV5-4; size: NA; J: TRBJ2-5; DNA: TGTGCCAGCAGTGGACAGGGGGTAGAGACCCAGTACTTC; CDR3: CASSGQGVETQYF
D: TRBD1; V: TRBV7-9; size: NA; J: TRBJ1-2; DNA: TGTGCCAGCAGCCCGCGGGACAGTTACTATGGCTACACCTTC; CDR3: CASSPRDSYYGYTF
D: TRBD1; V: TRBV30; size: NA; J: TRBJ2-7; DNA: TGTGCCTGGAGTGTACCCGGGGCAGGGGGCAAGGAGCAGTACTTC; CDR3: CAWSVPGAGGKEQYF
D: TRBD2; V: TRBV7-8; size: NA; J: TRBJ2-2; DNA: TGTGCCAGCAGCTTAGCCCACCCGGGACTAGCGGGGGCCGGGGAGCTGTTTTTT; CDR3: CASSLAHPGLAGAGELFF
D: TRBD1; V: TRBV2; size: NA; J: TRBJ2-5; DNA: TGTGCCAGCAACCGACAGGGGGCCATGGAGACCCAGTACTTC; CDR3: CASNRQGAMETQYF